Sequencing of this TCR beta chain was carried out in a study of molecular identifiers for immune sequencing clone quantification. Study-level findings and limits: Clonotypes surpassing 20 RNA copies contained over 98% of effector molecules, versus under 1% in naive cells. Clone sizes could be underestimated for highly expanded clones when identical TCR molecules share a barcode.

It was with previously described methods and listed TCR primers that bulk TCR libraries were made. A single record per CDR3 protein comes from TCRdb applying MiXCR to the PCR reads. The sample includes tens of thousands of distinct CDR3 sequences, more than 20% of them seen just once. This clonotype has a count of ten or more. Its antigen is unidentified. The CDR3 contains 13 residues. Trimming stripped 0 bases from V and 10 bases from J, with 10 bases between. CDR1 is LGHNA and CDR2 is YSLEER in the germline V gene. The authors sorted naive CD8 T cells as CD8+CD4-CCR7+CD45RA+. This sequence was found in a human donor in good health. Some libraries in this study had Jurkat cell RNA spiked in. The J gene is TRBJ2-1, the V gene TRBV4-3, with D hard to call. The sequenced material came from naive CD8+ T cells from blood, with Jurkat cell RNA spiked in. Subset specified: FACS-sorted CD8+CD4-CCR7+CD45RA+ naive T cells. For the CDR3, the DNA is TGCGCCAGCAGCCAAGACCCCTCCCCCGAGCAGTTCTTC. Protein: CASSQDPSPEQFF.